This TCR beta chain was sequenced during a study of shared T cell receptors in the human thymus. This CDR3 region has 13 residues. Germline-derived CDR1 and CDR2 are MNHNY and SVGAGI (reference sequence). V was trimmed by 7 bases and J by 6 bases, leaving 15 bases between them. Some clones are missing from TCRdb's copy, which holds only in-frame ones; the method was immunoSEQ multiplex PCR. This sample yields around 730,000 clones, of which approximately 85% are seen a single time; approximately 0.01% belongs to the top ten. This same sample was also part of a study on human thymus T cells. Per that paper: It was healthy Finnish infants having corrective surgery for congenital heart defects who were the donors. Thymic and blood repertoires appeared to display a bias in their usage of V and J genes.

This clonotype originated in a girl less than two years old with a congenital heart defect. This chain connects TRBV6-6 to TRBJ1-2; D is possibly TRBD1 (6 bases). Sequenced input: thymocytes. CDR3 loop: CASTKQGHNGYTF. CDR3 DNA sequence: TGTGCCAGCACTAAACAGGGACACAATGGCTACACCTTC.